This TCR beta chain is from a study of cytotoxic CD8 clonotypes in ibrutinib-treated CLL. V gave up 1 base and J gave up 11 bases, with 7 bases separating them. The CDR3 sequence is 11 residues long. Germline CDR1 MGHRA, CDR2 YSYEKL. The sequencing depth, 1 in 200,000 to 1 in 1 million T cells, was the target. Profiling relied on immunoSEQ multiplex PCR, and the TCRdb table lists in-frame clones only, not all of them. The repertoire holds 250,000 to 350,000 clones, with 65% to 85% as singletons. The clonotype originates from a human donor with chronic lymphocytic leukemia. The sequences come from PBMCs, collected at disease progression, from a patient treated with ibrutinib. The chain employs TRBV4-1 and TRBJ2-3; D is unresolved. The CDR3 region is CASSQGALQYF. CDR3 DNA: TGCGCCAGCAGCCAAGGAGCTTTGCAGTATTTT.